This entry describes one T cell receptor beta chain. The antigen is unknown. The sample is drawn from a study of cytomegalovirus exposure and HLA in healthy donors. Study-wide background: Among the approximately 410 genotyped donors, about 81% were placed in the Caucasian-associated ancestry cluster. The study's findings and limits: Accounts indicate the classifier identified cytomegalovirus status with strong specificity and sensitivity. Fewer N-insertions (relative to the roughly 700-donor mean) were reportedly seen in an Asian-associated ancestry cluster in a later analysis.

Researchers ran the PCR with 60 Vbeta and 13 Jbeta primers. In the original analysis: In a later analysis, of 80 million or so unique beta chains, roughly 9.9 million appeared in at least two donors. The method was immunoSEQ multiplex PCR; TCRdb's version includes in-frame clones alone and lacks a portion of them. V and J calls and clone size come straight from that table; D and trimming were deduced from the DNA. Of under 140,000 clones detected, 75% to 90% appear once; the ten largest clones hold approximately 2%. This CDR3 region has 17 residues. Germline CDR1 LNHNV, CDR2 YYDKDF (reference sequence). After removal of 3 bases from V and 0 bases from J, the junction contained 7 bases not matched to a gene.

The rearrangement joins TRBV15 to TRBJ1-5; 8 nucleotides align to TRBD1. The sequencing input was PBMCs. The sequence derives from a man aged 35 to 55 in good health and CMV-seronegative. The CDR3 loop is CATSSPGTGHSNQPQHF. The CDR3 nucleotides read TGTGCCACCAGCAGTCCCGGGACAGGACATAGCAATCAGCCCCAGCATTTT.